Listed below are T cell receptor beta chains from one sample, sequenced in a study of blood T cell repertoires in COVID-19. The table came from immunoSEQ multiplex PCR; TCRdb's copy has only in-frame clones and leaves some out. This table holds 150,000 to 200,000 clones, 89% found once. Sequencing was carried out using peripheral blood. The origin of the receptors is a man in his late teens or twenties who had recovered from COVID-19. Both conserved end residues are part of each CDR3. The D gene is left open where the match is weak. Clone size is not always given. Where it is, it says once, few, many or a class for expanded clones.

v_gene,abundance,j_gene,d_gene,CDR3aa
TRBV10-3,.,TRBJ2-5,TRBD2,CAINSGETQYF
TRBV6-2/TRBV6-3,.,TRBJ1-1,.,CASTPGRPNTEAFF
TRBV11-2,once,TRBJ2-1,.,CASGFGGINNEQFF
TRBV13,.,TRBJ1-3,TRBD1,CASSFLKTGGGNTIYF
TRBV28,.,TRBJ1-3,.,CASSPWGRDSGNTIYF
TRBV7-2,.,TRBJ2-1,TRBD2,CASSLVGTSSYNEQFF
TRBV5-1,.,TRBJ1-1,TRBD1,CASSPLGQSNTEAFF
TRBV28,.,TRBJ2-3,TRBD2,CASSFSAGGKSGTDTQYF
TRBV3-1/TRBV3-2,.,TRBJ2-1,.,CASSQDAGPNEQFF
TRBV28,once,TRBJ2-3,.,CASKKGGASTQYF
TRBV15,.,TRBJ2-7,.,CATSRDLGTGYEQYF
TRBV28,.,TRBJ1-2,TRBD1,CASSSGQRYGYTF
TRBV5-6,.,TRBJ2-2,.,CASSLASTLTGELFF
TRBV9,.,TRBJ2-3,.,CASSVGPLAVYTDTQYF
TRBV3-1/TRBV3-2,.,TRBJ1-1,.,CASSQDSSGATEAFF
TRBV9,.,TRBJ2-3,TRBD2,CASSVAGLAGRDTQYF
TRBV29-1,.,TRBJ2-3,TRBD2,CSVEGGRATDTQYF
TRBV28,.,TRBJ1-5,.,CASSLLEGQPQHF
TRBV2,.,TRBJ2-4,.,CASSLRLSGTLAKNIQYF
TRBV5-4,.,TRBJ2-5,TRBD1,CASRPKGAGETQYF
TRBV5-4,.,TRBJ2-7,TRBD2,CASSTASGSPTYEQYF
TRBV18,once,TRBJ2-1,.,CASSPPSKDNEQFF
TRBV19,.,TRBJ2-1,TRBD2,CASSTPGLAVYNEQFF
TRBV9,.,TRBJ2-7,.,CASSVAPQGYEQYF
TRBV27,.,TRBJ2-3,.,CASSFLKGDTQYF
TRBV15,.,TRBJ2-7,.,CATSLETGTYEQYF
TRBV5-5,.,TRBJ2-3,.,CASSPFTDTQYF
TRBV9,few,TRBJ2-3,.,CASSVLLTDTQYF
TRBV9,.,TRBJ2-1,.,CASSVSLGRSYNEQFF
TRBV28,.,TRBJ1-2,TRBD1,CASRGQGLYTF
TRBV4-3,.,TRBJ2-2,.,CASSQDLAANTGELFF
TRBV7-3,once,TRBJ2-1,TRBD2,CASSLITSAYNEQFF